The next 8 T cell receptor beta chains were all read from a single sample in a study of blood T cell repertoires in COVID-19. Using immunoSEQ multiplex PCR, the repertoire was profiled, and TCRdb retains in-frame clones only, with some absent. The repertoire includes tens of thousands of clones, around 87% of them detected once, and approximately 7.4% sits in the top ten. The sequencing input was peripheral blood. These receptor sequences come from a human donor with acute or convalescent COVID-19. The donor label of this sample is uncertain.

The chain couples TRBV18 to TRBJ1-1, with TRBD1 matching 7 bases. This CDR3 is built from 15 residues. CDR1 is KGHSH and CDR2 is LQKENI in the germline V gene. V was pared by 4 bases and J by 2 bases, with 7 bases of the junction left unmatched. CDR3 nucleotide sequence: TGTGCCAGCTCACGGATTCAGGGGGTAAACACTGAAGCTTTCTTT. Protein sequence: CASSRIQGVNTEAFF.

The chain employs TRBV5-1 and TRBJ2-5; TRBD1 might be the D (6 bases). The V end lost 4 bases, the J end lost 2 bases, and 12 bases lay between the germline ends. The CDR3 totals 14 residues. The V gene's germline CDR1 is SGHRS and CDR2 YFSETQ. As DNA, the CDR3 is TGCGCCAGCAGCGTTTCAGGACAGCAAGAGACCCAGTACTTC. Its translation is CASSVSGQQETQYF.

The V gene is TRBV2, the J gene TRBJ2-7; D call uncertain. Trimming stripped 0 bases from V and 9 bases from J, with 6 bases between. The CDR3 spans 11 residues. Germline V gives CDR1 SNHLY, CDR2 FYNNEI. The CDR3 reads CASSEARLQYF. CDR3 sequence (DNA): TGTGCCAGCAGTGAAGCGCGATTGCAGTACTTC. The variable domain in full, with the rest retrieved from reference TRBV2 and TRBJ2-7, is EPEVTQTPSHQVTQMGQEVILRCVPISNHLYFYWYRQILGQKVEFLVSFYNNEISEKSEIFDDQFSVERPDGSNFTLKIRSTKLEDSAMYFCASSEARLQYFGPGTRLTVT.

The genes are TRBV19 and TRBJ1-1; a weak D match, TRBD1 (6 bases). Deletions cut 2 bases from V and 3 bases from J, with 10 bases between. Germline V CDR1 and CDR2: LNHDA, SQIVND (reference sequence). This CDR3 comprises 14 residues. CDR3 nucleotides: TGTGCCAGTAGTATACAGGGGTTAGACACTGAAGCTTTCTTT. Translation gives CASSIQGLDTEAFF.

The chain combines TRBV5-1 with TRBJ2-7; D gene uncertain. The CDR3 is 12 residues long. The germline gives CDR1 SGHRS, CDR2 YFSETQ. Trimming stripped 0 bases from V and 2 bases from J, with 3 bases between. As DNA, the CDR3 is TGCGCCAGCAGCTTGGGAGCCTACGAGCAGTACTTC. It translates to CASSLGAYEQYF.

The CDR3 coding sequence is TGTGCCAGCAGTTTACAGGGAGGGTTTGGTGAAGCTTTCTTT. Translated: CASSLQGGFGEAFF. V and J are TRBV28 and TRBJ1-1, with TRBD1 as a possible D gene (5 bases). The germline CDR1 and CDR2 sequences are MDHEN and SYDVKM. The CDR3 sequence is 14 residues long. V was trimmed by 2 bases and J by 7 bases, leaving 14 bases between them.

This clone was recorded a few times. J is TRBJ1-1 and V is TRBV14; D gene ambiguous. V dropped 5 bases and J dropped 3 bases, with 13 bases sitting between them. Germline assignment: CDR1 SGHDN and CDR2 FVKESK. The CDR3 runs to 14 residues. Written as DNA, the CDR3 is TGTGCCAGCAGCGTTACATCTGAATACACTGAAGCTTTCTTT. This codes for CASSVTSEYTEAFF.

This clone was observed a few times. The V and J genes are TRBV25-1 and TRBJ2-7, with D perhaps TRBD2 (5 bases). The germline V gene has CDR1 MGHDK and CDR2 SYGVNS. This CDR3 has 11 residues. The V end was cut by 8 bases, the J end by 4 bases, with 9 bases between. The CDR3 nucleotides are TGTGCCAGCGCCCGGGATTACGAGCAGTACTTC. Amino acid sequence: CASARDYEQYF.